This TCR beta chain was sequenced for a study of blood T cell repertoires in COVID-19. Study-wide context: Researchers got acute and convalescent COVID-19 samples from the United States, Italy and Spain. Sample material is recorded as cDNA or gDNA derived from T cells, B-cell-depleted T cells, or PBMCs.

Original processing notes: Quantification of nucleated cells was approximated via reference gene primer amplification. Clones were read by immunoSEQ multiplex PCR, and TCRdb kept only the in-frame ones, dropping some. From that table come the V and J calls and clone size; the DNA was used to work out D and trimming. Of tens of thousands of clones detected, around 92% appear once; the ten largest clones hold about 12%. This CDR3 contains 15 residues. V was pared by 2 bases and J by 6 bases, with 14 bases between. Germline-derived CDR1 and CDR2 are LGHDT and YNNKEL (reference sequence). V is TRBV3-1 (or the pseudogene TRBV3-2) and J is TRBJ2-1; no firm D call. Sequencing used peripheral blood. This receptor was obtained from a human donor with active COVID-19. The donor label of this sample is uncertain. The CDR3 spells CASSQMAASGNEQFF. The CDR3, as DNA: TGTGCCAGCAGCCAAATGGCAGCCTCGGGCAATGAGCAGTTCTTC.